One and the same sample provided the 16 T cell receptor beta chains below, sequenced in a study of cytomegalovirus exposure and HLA in healthy donors. The PCR ran on 60 Vbeta and 13 Jbeta primers. Data came from immunoSEQ multiplex PCR; TCRdb stores just in-frame clones and leaves some out. The sample consists of more than 130,000 clones, 60% to 80% of them appearing once. What was sequenced was PBMCs. All receptors derive from a male donor in good health and CMV-seronegative.

The V gene is TRBV9, the J gene TRBJ1-5; possibly TRBD1 for D (6 bases). In germline, CDR1 is SGDLS, CDR2 YYNGEE. The length of the CDR3 is 15 residues. V lost 4 bases and J 4 bases, leaving 15 bases between the germline ends. This chain's CDR3 is CASSPQGQKNQPQHF. DNA of the CDR3: TGTGCCAGCAGCCCCCAAGGACAGAAGAATCAGCCCCAGCATTTT.

This clone showed up just a few times. The V call is TRBV7-2, the J call TRBJ1-1, with 8 bases aligning to TRBD1. Trimming cost V 2 bases and J 4 bases; bases outside gene matches: 3. The CDR3 is made up of 14 amino acids. Germline V gene lookup returns CDR1 SGHTA and CDR2 FQGNSA. CDR3 nucleotides: TGTGCCAGCAGCTTATTGACAGGGGTCACTGAAGCTTTCTTT. Its protein product is CASSLLTGVTEAFF.

This chain connects TRBV5-6 to TRBJ1-3, with 9 bases lining up with TRBD1. Germline-derived CDR1 and CDR2 are SGHDT and YYEEEE. The CDR3 is 15 amino acids. Trimming removed 4 bases from V and 4 bases from J; junction bases left unmatched: 6. The CDR3 bases are TGTGCCAGCAGCCTGGGACAGGGAAAGGGAAACACCATATATTTT. Its protein product is CASSLGQGKGNTIYF.

This clone was counted a few times. In DNA, the CDR3 is TGTGCCAGCAGCCCCTCGACAGGGATGAACACTGAAGCTTTCTTT. It encodes CASSPSTGMNTEAFF. J is TRBJ1-1 and V is TRBV9; 7 bases align to TRBD1. Germline lookup yields CDR1 SGDLS and CDR2 YYNGEE. Trimming cost V 4 bases and J 0 bases; bases outside gene matches: 6. The CDR3 is 15 amino acids. Combining the CDR3 with reference TRBV9 and TRBJ1-1 gives the whole variable domain DSGVTQTPKHLITATGQRVTLRCSPRSGDLSVYWYQQSLDQGLQFLIQYYNGEERAKGNILERFSAQQFPDLHSELNLSSLELGDSALYFCASSPSTGMNTEAFFGQGTRLTVV.

V and J are TRBV18 and TRBJ1-6, with 7 positions matching TRBD1. Germline CDR1 KGHSH, CDR2 LQKENI. The CDR3 has 15 amino acids. J gave up 7 bases and V 3 bases, and 6 bases lay outside the gene matches. The CDR3 spells CASSPGDSRNSPLHF. In nucleotides, the CDR3 is TGTGCCAGCTCACCGGGGGACAGCCGAAATTCACCCCTCCACTTT.

The rearrangement links TRBV15 to TRBJ1-3, with TRBD1 as a possible D gene (5 bases). The CDR3 sequence is 16 residues long. V shed 0 bases and J shed 2 bases, with 11 bases lying between them. Germline CDR1 LNHNV, CDR2 YYDKDF (reference sequence). The CDR3 is CATSRDIRETGNTIYF. Written as DNA, the CDR3 is TGTGCCACCAGCAGAGATATCAGGGAAACTGGAAACACCATATATTTT.

This clone was seen only a few times. The J gene is TRBJ2-7, the V gene TRBV2, with D tentatively TRBD2 (6 bases). Germline V gene lookup returns CDR1 SNHLY and CDR2 FYNNEI. V was trimmed by 6 bases and J by 6 bases, leaving 21 bases between them. The length of the CDR3 is 15 residues. This CDR3 is CASSEIQGGVGEQYF. The CDR3 bases are TGTGCCAGCAGCGAGATCCAGGGAGGAGTTGGCGAGCAGTACTTC.

This clone was picked up one time. This chain uses TRBV15 with TRBJ2-5; a possible D gene is TRBD1 (5 bases). Trimming stripped 1 base from V and 5 bases from J, with 11 bases between. CDR3 length: 14 amino acids. Germline-derived CDR1 and CDR2 are LNHNV and YYDKDF (reference sequence). CDR3 DNA: TGTGCCACCAGCAGAGTCAGGGCATGGGAGACCCAGTACTTC. Translated: CATSRVRAWETQYF.

The V gene is TRBV7-2, the J gene TRBJ2-1; 7 bases align to TRBD1. CDR1 and CDR2 (germline): SGHTA, FQGNSA. V lost 5 bases and J lost 7; bases outside the gene matches: 5. The CDR3 sequence is 13 residues long. Here the CDR3 DNA reads TGTGCCAGCAGCCCAGGGGGTCTGAATGAGCAGTTCTTC. Translation: CASSPGGLNEQFF.

This clone was counted a single time. The V call is TRBV7-2, the J call TRBJ2-7; 10 bases align to TRBD1. Germline trimming cut 1 base from V and 6 bases from J; bases unmatched to any gene: 0. This CDR3 comprises 13 residues. The germline gives CDR1 SGHTA, CDR2 FQGNSA. CDR3 in amino acids: CASSLGTGGEQYF. The CDR3 region has the DNA TGTGCCAGCAGCTTAGGGACAGGGGGCGAGCAGTACTTC. Drawing the rest from reference TRBV7-2 and TRBJ2-7, the complete variable domain is GAGVSQSPSNKVTEKGKDVELRCDPISGHTALYWYRQSLGQGLEFLIYFQGNSAPDKSGLPSDRFSAERTGGSVSTLTIQRTQQEDSAVYLCASSLGTGGEQYFGPGTRLTVT.

The chain links TRBV4-3 to TRBJ2-3; 12 positions agree with TRBD2. The germline V gene encodes CDR1 LGHNA and CDR2 YSLEER. The CDR3 contains 16 residues. Trimming took 6 bases from V and 1 from J; bases not matched to a gene: 5. Written as DNA, the CDR3 is TGCGCCAGCAGAATGCGACTAGCGGGGGGCACAGATACGCAGTATTTT. Encoded protein: CASRMRLAGGTDTQYF.

This clone was found a few times. V is TRBV15 and J is TRBJ1-5, with a weak D call TRBD1 (6 bases). The CDR3 runs 16 residues. V lost 0 bases to trimming and J lost 2 bases, with 11 bases between them. Looked up from germline, CDR1 is LNHNV and CDR2 is YYDKDF (reference sequence). The CDR3 DNA follows: TGTGCCACCAGCAGAGATCTAGGGGGAGGCAATCAGCCCCAGCATTTT. Its protein product is CATSRDLGGGNQPQHF.

The chain has TRBV7-2 and TRBJ1-2, with D possibly TRBD1 on 5 matching bases. The CDR3 length is 13 residues. V was cut by 5 bases and J by 8 bases, with 15 bases left in between. The germline V gene encodes CDR1 SGHTA and CDR2 FQGNSA. In DNA form, the CDR3 reads TGTGCCAGCAGCCAGGGACTTCTGGGGGGCTACACCTTC. This codes for CASSQGLLGGYTF.

V usage is TRBV9 and J usage is TRBJ2-1, with 11 bases that match TRBD1. The CDR3 runs 14 residues. The germline gives CDR1 SGDLS, CDR2 YYNGEE. V lost 4 bases to trimming and J lost 8 bases; unmatched junction nucleotides: 5. CDR3 DNA sequence: TGTGCCAGCAGCACGGACAGGGGGCGCGATGAGCAGTTCTTC. Amino acid sequence: CASSTDRGRDEQFF. The variable domain in full, completed from reference TRBV9 and TRBJ2-1, reads DSGVTQTPKHLITATGQRVTLRCSPRSGDLSVYWYQQSLDQGLQFLIQYYNGEERAKGNILERFSAQQFPDLHSELNLSSLELGDSALYFCASSTDRGRDEQFFGPGTRLTVL.

The chain employs TRBV4-1 and TRBJ1-1, with 8 bases that match TRBD1. The CDR3 totals 15 residues. Germline CDR1 reads MGHRA; CDR2 reads YSYEKL. With 4 bases clipped from V and 0 bases from J, the junction kept 4 bases outside the gene matches. CDR3 region: CASSLDRALNTEAFF. In DNA form, the CDR3 reads TGCGCCAGCAGCCTGGACAGGGCATTGAACACTGAAGCTTTCTTT.

This chain connects TRBV27 to TRBJ1-1; D not resolved. The CDR3 contains 15 residues. The V and J ends lost 1 base and 4 bases respectively, with 13 bases between them. CDR1 is MNHEY and CDR2 is SMNVEV in the germline V gene (reference sequence). CDR3 sequence reads: CASSLFPGSGTEAFF. CDR3 nucleotides: TGTGCCAGCAGTTTATTTCCCGGGTCTGGCACTGAAGCTTTCTTT.